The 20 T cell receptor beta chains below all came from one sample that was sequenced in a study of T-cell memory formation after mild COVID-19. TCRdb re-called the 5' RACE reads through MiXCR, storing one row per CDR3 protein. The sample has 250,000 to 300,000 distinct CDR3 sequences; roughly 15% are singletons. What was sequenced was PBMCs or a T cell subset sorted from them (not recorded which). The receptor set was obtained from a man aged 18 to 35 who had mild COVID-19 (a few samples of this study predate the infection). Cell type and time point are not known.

CDR3 coding DNA: TGTGCCAGCAGCTCCGGGACAGGGTACACCGGGGAGCTGTTTTTT. As protein: CASSSGTGYTGELFF. The chain has TRBV7-6 and TRBJ2-2, with 9 bases aligning to TRBD1. Germline V lookup: CDR1 SGHVS, CDR2 FNYEAQ. This CDR3 has 15 amino acids. The V gene end was trimmed by 4 bases and the J gene end by 3 bases; junction bases not matched to a gene: 3. Filled out from reference TRBV7-6 and TRBJ2-2, the complete variable domain reads GAGVSQSPRYKVTKRGQDVALRCDPISGHVSLYWYRQALGQGPEFLTYFNYEAQQDKSGLPNDRFSAERPEGSISTLTIQRTEQRDSAMYRCASSSGTGYTGELFFGEGSRLTVL.

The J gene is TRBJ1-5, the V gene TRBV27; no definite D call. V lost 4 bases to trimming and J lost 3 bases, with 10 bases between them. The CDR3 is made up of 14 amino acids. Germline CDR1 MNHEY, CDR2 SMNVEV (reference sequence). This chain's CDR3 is CASSWGGPNQPQHF. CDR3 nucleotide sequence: TGTGCCAGCAGTTGGGGAGGGCCCAATCAGCCCCAGCATTTT.

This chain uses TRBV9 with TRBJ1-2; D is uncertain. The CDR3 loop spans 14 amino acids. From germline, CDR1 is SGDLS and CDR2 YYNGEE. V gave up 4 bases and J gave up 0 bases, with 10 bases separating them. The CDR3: CASSQLQSNYGYTF. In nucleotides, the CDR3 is TGTGCCAGCAGCCAACTACAGTCTAACTATGGCTACACCTTC.

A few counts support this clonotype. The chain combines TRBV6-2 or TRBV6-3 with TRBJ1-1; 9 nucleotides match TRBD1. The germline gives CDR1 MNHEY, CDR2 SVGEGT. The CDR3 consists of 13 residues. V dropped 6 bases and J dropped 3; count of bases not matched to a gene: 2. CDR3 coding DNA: TGTGCCAGCAGGACAGGGGGGCACACTGAAGCTTTCTTT. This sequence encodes CASRTGGHTEAFF.

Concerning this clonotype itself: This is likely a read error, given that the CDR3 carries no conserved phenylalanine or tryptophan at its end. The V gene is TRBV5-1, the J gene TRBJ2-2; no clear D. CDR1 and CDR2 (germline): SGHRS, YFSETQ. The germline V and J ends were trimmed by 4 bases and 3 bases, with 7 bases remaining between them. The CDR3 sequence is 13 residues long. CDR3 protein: CASSPEYTGELFI. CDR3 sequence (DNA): TGCGCCAGCAGCCCCGAATACACCGGGGAGCTGTTTATT.

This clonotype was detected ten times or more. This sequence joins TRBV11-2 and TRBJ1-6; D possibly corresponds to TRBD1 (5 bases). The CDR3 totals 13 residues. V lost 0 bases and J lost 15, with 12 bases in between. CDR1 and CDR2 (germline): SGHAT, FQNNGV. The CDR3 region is CASSLDALGRLHF. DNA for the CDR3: TGTGCCAGCAGCTTAGATGCCCTGGGACGCCTCCACTTT.

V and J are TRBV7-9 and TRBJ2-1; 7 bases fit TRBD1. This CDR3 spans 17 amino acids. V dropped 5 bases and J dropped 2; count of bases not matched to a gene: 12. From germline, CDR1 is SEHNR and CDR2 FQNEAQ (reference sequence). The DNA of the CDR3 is TGTGCCAGCAGCCCGATCGAGGGGGCGGGTACCTACAATGAGCAGTTCTTC. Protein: CASSPIEGAGTYNEQFF. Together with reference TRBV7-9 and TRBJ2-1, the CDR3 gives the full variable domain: DTGVSQNPRHKITKRGQNVTFRCDPISEHNRLYWYRQTLGQGPEFLTYFQNEAQLEKSRLLSDRFSAERPKGSFSTLEIQRTEQGDSAMYLCASSPIEGAGTYNEQFFGPGTRLTVL.

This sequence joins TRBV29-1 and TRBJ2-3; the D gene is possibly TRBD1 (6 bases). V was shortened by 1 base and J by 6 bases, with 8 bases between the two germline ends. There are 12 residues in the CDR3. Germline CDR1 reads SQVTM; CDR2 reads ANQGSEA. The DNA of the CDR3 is TGCAGCGTTGAAGGGCAGGGGGATACGCAGTATTTT. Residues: CSVEGQGDTQYF.

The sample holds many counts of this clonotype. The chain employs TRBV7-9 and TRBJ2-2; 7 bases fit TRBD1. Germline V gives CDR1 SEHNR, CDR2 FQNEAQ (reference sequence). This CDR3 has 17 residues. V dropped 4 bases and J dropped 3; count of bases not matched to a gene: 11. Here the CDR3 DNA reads TGTGCCAGCAGCTCAACGTACAGGGGAATCGACACCGGGGAGCTGTTTTTT. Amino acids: CASSSTYRGIDTGELFF. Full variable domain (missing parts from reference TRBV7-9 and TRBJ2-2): DTGVSQNPRHKITKRGQNVTFRCDPISEHNRLYWYRQTLGQGPEFLTYFQNEAQLEKSRLLSDRFSAERPKGSFSTLEIQRTEQGDSAMYLCASSSTYRGIDTGELFFGEGSRLTVL.

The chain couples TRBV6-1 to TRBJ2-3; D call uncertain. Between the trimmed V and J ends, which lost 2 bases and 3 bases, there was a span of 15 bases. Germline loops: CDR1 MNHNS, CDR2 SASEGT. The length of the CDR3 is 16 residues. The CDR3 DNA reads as TGTGCCAGCAGTGAATACGGGTCGTTCGGTACAGATACGCAGTATTTT. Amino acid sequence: CASSEYGSFGTDTQYF.

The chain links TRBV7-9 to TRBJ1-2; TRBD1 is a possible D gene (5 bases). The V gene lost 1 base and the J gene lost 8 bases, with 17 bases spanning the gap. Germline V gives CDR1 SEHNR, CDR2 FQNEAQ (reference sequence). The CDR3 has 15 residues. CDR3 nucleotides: TGTGCCAGCAGCTTAGAACAGGTCGGGTTTGGAGGCTACACCTTC. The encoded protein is CASSLEQVGFGGYTF.

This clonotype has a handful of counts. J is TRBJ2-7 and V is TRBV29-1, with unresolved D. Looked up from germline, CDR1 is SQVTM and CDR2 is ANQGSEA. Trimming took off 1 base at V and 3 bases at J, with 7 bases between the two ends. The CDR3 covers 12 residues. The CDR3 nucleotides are TGCAGCGTTGAAGTCCCAGGCTACGAGCAGTACGTC. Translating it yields CSVEVPGYEQYV.

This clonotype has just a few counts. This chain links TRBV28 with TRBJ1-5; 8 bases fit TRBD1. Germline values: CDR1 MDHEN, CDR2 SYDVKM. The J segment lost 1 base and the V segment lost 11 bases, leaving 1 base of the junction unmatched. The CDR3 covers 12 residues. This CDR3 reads CAGQGSNQPQHF. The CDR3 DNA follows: TGTGCCGGACAGGGCAGCAATCAGCCCCAGCATTTT. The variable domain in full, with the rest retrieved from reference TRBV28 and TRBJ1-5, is DVKVTQSSRYLVKRTGEKVFLECVQDMDHENMFWYRQDPGLGLRLIYFSYDVKMKEKGDIPEGYSVSREKKERFSLILESASTNQTSMYLCAGQGSNQPQHFGDGTRLSIL.

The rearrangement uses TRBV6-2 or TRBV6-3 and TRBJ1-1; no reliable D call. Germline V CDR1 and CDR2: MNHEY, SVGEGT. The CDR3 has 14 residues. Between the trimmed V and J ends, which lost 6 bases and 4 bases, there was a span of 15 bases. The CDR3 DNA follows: TGTGCCAGCAGACCGACGGGTGGGAGCACTGAAGCTTTCTTT. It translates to CASRPTGGSTEAFF.

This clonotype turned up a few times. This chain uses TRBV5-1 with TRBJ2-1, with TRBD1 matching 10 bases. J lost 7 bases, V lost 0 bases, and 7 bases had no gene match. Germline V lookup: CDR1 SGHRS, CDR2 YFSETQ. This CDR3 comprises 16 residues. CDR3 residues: CASSLDPGQGTNEQFF. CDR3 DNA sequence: TGCGCCAGCAGCTTGGATCCGGGACAGGGGACGAATGAGCAGTTCTTC.

The CDR3 here is CASSTQDRGQDGEAFF. The CDR3 DNA sequence: TGCGCCAGCAGCACACAAGACAGGGGTCAAGACGGTGAAGCTTTCTTT. The chain links TRBV4-1 to TRBJ1-1, with 8 bases that match TRBD1. There are 16 residues in the CDR3. V was pared by 5 bases and J by 7 bases, with 15 bases of the junction left unmatched. Germline CDR1 reads MGHRA; CDR2 reads YSYEKL.

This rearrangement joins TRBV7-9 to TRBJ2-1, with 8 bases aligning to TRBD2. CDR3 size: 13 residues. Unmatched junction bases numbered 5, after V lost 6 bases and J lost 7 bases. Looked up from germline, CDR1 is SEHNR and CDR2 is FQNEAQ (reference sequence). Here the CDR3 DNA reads TGTGCCAGCAGTAGCGGGGCGCTGAATGAGCAGTTCTTC. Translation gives CASSSGALNEQFF.

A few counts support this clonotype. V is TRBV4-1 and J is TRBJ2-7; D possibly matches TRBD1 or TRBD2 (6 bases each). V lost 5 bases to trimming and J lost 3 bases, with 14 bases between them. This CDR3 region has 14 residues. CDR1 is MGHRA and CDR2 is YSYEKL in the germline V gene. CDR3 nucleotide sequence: TGCGCCAGCAGCGGGAAACAGGGAGGCTACGAGCAGTACTTC. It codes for CASSGKQGGYEQYF.

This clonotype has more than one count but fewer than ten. The CDR3 loop is CASSVGGGTPTGTQYF. The CDR3 DNA reads TGTGCCAGCAGCGTAGGGGGCGGGACACCGACCGGTACGCAGTATTTT. The chain joins TRBV9 to TRBJ2-3; D possibly uses TRBD1 or TRBD2 (6 bases each). The CDR3 is 16 residues long. Germline lookup yields CDR1 SGDLS and CDR2 YYNGEE. Deletions cut 0 bases from V and 8 bases from J, with 19 bases between.

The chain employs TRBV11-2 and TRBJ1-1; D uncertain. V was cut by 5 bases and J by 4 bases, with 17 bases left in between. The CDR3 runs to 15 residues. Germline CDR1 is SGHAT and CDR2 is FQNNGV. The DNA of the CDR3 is TGTGCCAGCAGCCTCAGCGCTCGGGGAGTCACTGAAGCTTTCTTT. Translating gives CASSLSARGVTEAFF.